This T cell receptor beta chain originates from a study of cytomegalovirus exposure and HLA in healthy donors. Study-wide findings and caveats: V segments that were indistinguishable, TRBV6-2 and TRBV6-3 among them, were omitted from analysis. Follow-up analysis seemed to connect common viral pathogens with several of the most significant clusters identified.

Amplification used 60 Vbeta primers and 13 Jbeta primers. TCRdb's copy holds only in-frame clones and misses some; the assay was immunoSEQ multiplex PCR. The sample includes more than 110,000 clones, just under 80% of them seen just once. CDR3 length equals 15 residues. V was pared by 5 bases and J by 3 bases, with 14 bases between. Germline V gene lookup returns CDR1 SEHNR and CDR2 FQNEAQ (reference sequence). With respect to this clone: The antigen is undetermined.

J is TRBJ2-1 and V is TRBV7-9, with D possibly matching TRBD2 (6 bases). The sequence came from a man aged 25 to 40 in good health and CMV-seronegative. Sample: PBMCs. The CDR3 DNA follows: TGTGCCAGCAGCCGCGGGGAGAAACACTACAATGAGCAGTTCTTC. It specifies CASSRGEKHYNEQFF.